The sequence of this T cell receptor (beta chain) was determined in a study of Ad26.COV2.S vaccination and SARS-CoV-2 variants. Study-level information: Donor had been placed in the Ad26.COV2.S arm of the COV1001 trial. Administration of Ad26.COV2.S was intramuscular, either once or twice 56 days apart. Study observations and caveats: Analyses that measured TCR breadth and depth may have underestimated total T cell responses.

The treatment: roughly 20 received Ad26.COV2.S at low or high dose, single or two shots; roughly 5 received placebo; per-sample allocation not given. Specimens were obtained on day 63 following the first vaccine or placebo injection. With regard to this clone: The antigen remains undetermined.

Sequencing was performed with immunoSEQ multiplex PCR; in TCRdb, only in-frame clones are kept and a portion is missing. Among around 300,000 clones listed, about 89% were seen once. This specimen consisted of peripheral blood, obtained in a trial of Ad26.COV2.S vaccine versus placebo. This sequence was found in a person aged 18 to 65 who received the Ad26.COV2.S COVID-19 vaccine or a placebo.

CDR3 bases: TGTGCCAGCAGTTACGGGGGGCTCTACGAGCAGTACTTC. Encoded protein: CASSYGGLYEQYF. This chain uses TRBV6-2 or TRBV6-3 with TRBJ2-7, with D perhaps matching TRBD1 or TRBD2 (6 bases each). The germline V gene encodes CDR1 MNHEY and CDR2 SVGEGT. V lost 2 bases and J 3 bases, leaving 8 bases between the germline ends. The CDR3 covers 13 residues.